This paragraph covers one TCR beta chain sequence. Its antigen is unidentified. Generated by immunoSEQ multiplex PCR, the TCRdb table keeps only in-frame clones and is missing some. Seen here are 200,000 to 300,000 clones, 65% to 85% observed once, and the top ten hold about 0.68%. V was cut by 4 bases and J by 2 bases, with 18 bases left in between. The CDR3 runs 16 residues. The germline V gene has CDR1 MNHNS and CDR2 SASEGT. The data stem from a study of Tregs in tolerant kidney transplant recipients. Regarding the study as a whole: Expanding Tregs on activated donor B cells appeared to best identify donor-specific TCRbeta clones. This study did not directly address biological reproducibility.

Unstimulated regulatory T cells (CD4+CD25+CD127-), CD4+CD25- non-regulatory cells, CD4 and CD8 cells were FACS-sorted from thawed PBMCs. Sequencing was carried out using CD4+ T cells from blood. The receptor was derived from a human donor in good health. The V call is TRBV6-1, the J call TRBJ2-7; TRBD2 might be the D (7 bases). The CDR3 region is CASSATGTIDTYEQYF. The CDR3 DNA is TGTGCCAGCAGTGCCACAGGGACTATAGATACCTACGAGCAGTACTTC.